Listed below are T cell receptor beta chains from one sample, sequenced in a study of Ad26.COV2.S vaccination and SARS-CoV-2 variants. TCRdb's copy holds only in-frame clones and misses some; the assay was immunoSEQ multiplex PCR. Among approximately 300,000 clones listed, around 83% were seen once. Sequenced here: peripheral blood, sampled in a trial of Ad26.COV2.S vaccine versus placebo. These receptors all come from a person between 18 and 60 years old who received the Ad26.COV2.S COVID-19 vaccine or a placebo. The CDR3 runs from the conserved cysteine through the conserved F or W. D genes are given only for firm matches.

v_call	j_call	d_call	cdr3_aa
TRBV3-1/TRBV3-2	TRBJ2-2	NA	CASSQDLPTGELFF
TRBV29-1	TRBJ2-2	TRBD1	CSVEGTGVGGELFF
TRBV3-1/TRBV3-2	TRBJ2-7	TRBD2	CASSQASGGSSRGEQYF
TRBV7-2	TRBJ2-3	NA	CASSLVIDTQYF
TRBV4-1	TRBJ2-1	TRBD2	CASSQPLAGNEQFF
TRBV20-1	TRBJ1-1	TRBD1	CSASTRTGSTEAFF
TRBV20-1	TRBJ2-2	NA	CSASRAFVSGELFF
TRBV30	TRBJ1-1	TRBD1	CAWGQGRFGEAFF
TRBV5-6	TRBJ2-6	NA	CASSLRRRASGANVLTF
TRBV5-5	TRBJ1-6	TRBD1	CASSNRGEYNSPLHF
TRBV6-6	TRBJ1-1	TRBD1	CASSSSTGAGTEAFF
TRBV29-1	TRBJ1-1	NA	CSVRTLNTEAFF
TRBV21-1	TRBJ1-6	NA	CASLNGSNRYNSPLHF
TRBV25-1	TRBJ1-4	NA	CASSEYPGGGEKLFF
TRBV15	TRBJ2-3	TRBD1	CATSRLGQGRTDTQYF
TRBV3-1/TRBV3-2	TRBJ2-7	NA	CASSQDYAYEQYF
TRBV7-2	TRBJ2-1	NA	CASSLGGPGTLGNNEQFF
TRBV6-2/TRBV6-3	TRBJ2-2	TRBD1	CASSTRTGRTGELFF
TRBV18	TRBJ2-7	NA	CASSRQGGQTYSYEQYF
TRBV2	TRBJ1-2	NA	CASTEGMAVYGYTF
TRBV7-2	TRBJ1-4	NA	CASSSSNLREKLFF
TRBV5-1	TRBJ2-7	TRBD1	CASSLGDRGHEQYF